The rows below give T cell receptor beta chains drawn from one sample of a study of OX40 agonist ivuxolimab in advanced cancers. Here immunoSEQ multiplex PCR was the method, and the copy in TCRdb shows in-frame clones only, minus some. Here the sample spans tens of thousands of clones, 84% being singletons. This specimen was CD4+ or CD8+ T cells sorted from blood, taken in a trial of the OX40 agonist ivuxolimab. These TCRs come from an adult with an advanced solid tumor such as melanoma, head and neck, liver or kidney cancer. CDR3s include the opening cysteine and the closing phenylalanine or tryptophan. D genes are given only for firm matches. Where a row states a size, it is once, few, many or the class of an expanded clone; other rows omit it.

D | J | V | size | CDR3 | DNA
- | TRBJ2-1 | TRBV5-6 | once | CASGRQPNNEQFF | TGTGCCAGCGGTCGGCAACCTAACAATGAGCAGTTCTTC
- | TRBJ1-1 | TRBV6-5 | - | CASTSTGEAFF | TGTGCCAGCACCTCGACGGGTGAAGCTTTCTTT
- | TRBJ1-2 | TRBV11-2 | - | CASSLWHLSGTEQRGTF | TGTGCCAGCAGCCTTTGGCATTTGTCGGGGACCGAGCAAAGAGGCACCTTC
- | TRBJ2-7 | TRBV19 | - | CASSPHREPAYEQYF | TGTGCCAGTAGTCCTCATAGGGAGCCCGCCTACGAGCAGTACTTC
- | TRBJ1-5 | TRBV6-5 | - | CARGPGPTRPQHF | TGTGCCAGGGGGCCGGGCCCCACGCGGCCCCAGCATTTT
- | TRBJ2-7 | TRBV28 | - | CASSFTGTSFEQYF | TGTGCCAGCAGTTTTACGGGAACTTCTTTCGAGCAGTACTTC
- | TRBJ1-4 | TRBV6-1 | - | CASSYRGDEKLFF | TGTGCCAGCAGTTATAGGGGAGATGAAAAACTGTTTTTT
- | TRBJ1-1 | TRBV19 | - | CASYTPHRAGLNTEAFF | TGTGCCAGTTACACTCCCCATAGGGCAGGCCTGAACACTGAAGCTTTCTTT
- | TRBJ1-1 | TRBV19 | - | CASSSSGTPPNTEAFF | TGTGCCAGTTCTTCCTCCGGGACACCTCCGAACACTGAAGCTTTCTTT
- | TRBJ2-7 | TRBV7-9 | - | CASLAGTESYEQYF | TGTGCCAGCCTTGCCGGGACTGAGTCCTACGAGCAGTACTTC
- | TRBJ1-1 | TRBV19 | - | CASSNYRVGVTEAFF | TGTGCCAGTAGTAATTACAGGGTGGGTGTCACTGAAGCTTTCTTT
- | TRBJ2-7 | TRBV29-1 | - | CSGGGYYEQYF | TGCAGCGGGGGAGGCTACTACGAGCAGTACTTC
- | TRBJ2-2 | TRBV6-5 | - | CASSYSRPGVAGELFF | TGTGCCAGCAGTTACTCGAGACCGGGAGTGGCCGGGGAGCTGTTTTTT
- | TRBJ1-1 | TRBV5-1 | - | CASNPLGGRNTEAFF | TGCGCCAGCAACCCCCTGGGAGGGAGAAACACTGAAGCTTTCTTT
- | TRBJ1-1 | TRBV29-1 | - | CSVRNLVTVMNTEAFF | TGCAGCGTACGGAATTTAGTGACGGTTATGAACACTGAAGCTTTCTTT
- | TRBJ2-7 | TRBV6-6 | - | CASSYRDRSEQYF | TGTGCCAGCAGTTACCGGGATCGCAGCGAGCAGTACTTC
- | TRBJ2-1 | TRBV5-1 | few | CASSWPWGQTYNEQFF | TGCGCCAGCAGCTGGCCCTGGGGGCAAACCTACAATGAGCAGTTCTTC
- | TRBJ1-2 | TRBV7-2 | few | CASNALGDNYGYTF | TGTGCCAGCAACGCACTGGGAGACAACTATGGCTACACCTTC
TRBD1 | TRBJ1-2 | TRBV9 | - | CASSAGRDRVLGGYTF | TGTGCCAGCAGCGCTGGCCGGGACAGGGTATTGGGGGGCTACACCTTC
TRBD1 | TRBJ2-2 | TRBV5-5 | - | CASSLVAGGFGYTGELFF | TGTGCCAGCAGCTTGGTGGCAGGGGGCTTTGGTTATACCGGGGAGCTGTTTTTT
TRBD2 | TRBJ2-1 | TRBV19 | - | CASSGTSGRDEQFF | TGTGCCAGTAGCGGGACTAGCGGGAGGGATGAGCAGTTCTTC
- | TRBJ2-3 | TRBV18 | - | CASSIGTASTDTQYF | TGTGCCAGCTCAATCGGCACCGCGAGCACAGATACGCAGTATTTT
- | TRBJ1-5 | TRBV7-2 | few | CASSLDGSSNQPQHF | TGTGCCAGCAGCTTAGACGGCAGCAGCAATCAGCCCCAGCATTTT
- | TRBJ1-5 | TRBV23-1 | - | CASSQYWTEFSNQPQHF | TGCGCCAGCAGTCAATATTGGACAGAATTTAGCAATCAGCCCCAGCATTTT
TRBD1 | TRBJ1-6 | TRBV5-6 | - | CASSLGTGDNSPLHF | TGTGCCAGCAGCTTAGGGACAGGGGATAATTCACCCCTCCACTTT
TRBD1 | TRBJ2-3 | TRBV5-6 | few | CASSVRTGAIDTQYF | TGTGCCAGCAGCGTACGCACAGGGGCGATAGATACGCAGTATTTT
- | TRBJ2-7 | TRBV7-9 | medium-sized | CASSLEGARGQYF | TGTGCCAGCAGCTTAGAGGGTGCCCGGGGGCAGTACTTC
TRBD2 | TRBJ2-7 | TRBV6-6 | - | CASSLQAGSSYEQYF | TGTGCCAGCAGCCTCCAAGCGGGAAGCTCCTACGAGCAGTACTTC
- | TRBJ1-1 | TRBV5-1 | - | CASSFQQGQGNTEAFF | TGCGCCAGCAGCTTTCAACAGGGTCAAGGGAACACTGAAGCTTTCTTT
- | TRBJ1-3 | TRBV4-3 | - | CASSQGQYSGTIYF | TGCGCCAGCAGCCAAGGGCAGTACTCGGGCACCATATATTTT
- | TRBJ1-2 | TRBV6-5 | - | CASRGGSYGYTF | TGTGCCAGCAGGGGAGGGTCCTATGGCTACACCTTC
- | TRBJ2-7 | TRBV6-1 | - | CASSPGTDAYEQYF | TGTGCCAGCAGTCCTGGGACCGACGCCTACGAGCAGTACTTC
- | TRBJ1-1 | TRBV9 | - | CASSARPYPTGVMNTEAFF | TGTGCCAGCAGCGCCCGACCATACCCAACGGGAGTTATGAACACTGAAGCTTTCTTT
- | TRBJ1-1 | TRBV5-1 | - | CASSLRGEGTEAFF | TGCGCCAGCAGCTTACGAGGGGAAGGCACTGAAGCTTTCTTT
- | TRBJ1-3 | TRBV5-1 | - | CASTLQPGQISGNTIYF | TGCGCCAGCACCCTCCAACCGGGACAAATCTCTGGAAACACCATATATTTT
- | TRBJ2-3 | TRBV4-2 | - | CASSHLAGSTDTQYF | TGTGCCAGCAGCCACCTCGCGGGTAGCACAGATACGCAGTATTTT
TRBD2 | TRBJ2-1 | TRBV15 | - | CATSRLAGEARAYNEQFF | TGTGCCACCAGCAGACTAGCGGGAGAGGCAAGGGCCTACAATGAGCAGTTCTTC
- | TRBJ1-2 | TRBV14 | - | CASSQHYRSGYTF | TGTGCCAGCAGCCAACACTACCGGTCTGGCTACACCTTC
- | TRBJ1-1 | TRBV12-5 | - | CASGLNNRPMNTEAFF | TGTGCTAGTGGTTTAAATAACAGGCCCATGAACACTGAAGCTTTCTTT
- | TRBJ1-1 | TRBV5-4 | - | CASSLARRNTEAFF | TGTGCCAGCAGCTTGGCCCGGAGGAACACTGAAGCTTTCTTT
- | TRBJ2-7 | TRBV4-2 | - | CASSLPFREYEQYF | TGTGCCAGCAGCTTACCCTTCAGAGAATACGAGCAGTACTTC
- | TRBJ1-2 | TRBV14 | - | CASSGLPTNYGYTF | TGTGCCAGCAGCGGACTCCCCACTAACTATGGCTACACCTTC
- | TRBJ2-7 | TRBV11-2 | - | CASSSLRGRGEQYF | TGTGCCAGCAGCTCCCTTCGAGGGAGAGGCGAGCAGTACTTC
TRBD1 | TRBJ1-2 | TRBV2 | - | CASRQGRSDGYTF | TGTGCCAGCCGACAGGGGAGGAGTGATGGCTACACCTTC
- | TRBJ2-7 | TRBV7-9 | - | CASSQSSGHEQYF | TGTGCCAGCAGCCAGTCCTCAGGGCACGAGCAGTACTTC
TRBD1 | TRBJ1-2 | TRBV29-1 | - | CSVAPGQGNYGYTF | TGCAGCGTTGCGCCGGGACAGGGTAACTATGGCTACACCTTC
- | TRBJ1-6 | TRBV6-5 | once | CASSYMRPSYNSPLHF | TGTGCCAGCAGTTATATGAGGCCATCCTATAATTCACCCCTCCACTTT
TRBD1 | TRBJ1-2 | TRBV4-2 | - | CASSQVIRGRNYGYTF | TGTGCCAGCAGCCAAGTTATCAGGGGGAGAAACTATGGCTACACCTTC
- | TRBJ2-7 | TRBV11-2 | once | CASSLLTTLEQYF | TGTGCCAGCAGCTTATTGACTACGCTCGAGCAGTACTTC
TRBD1 | TRBJ2-3 | TRBV15 | - | CATETGGEDTQYF | TGTGCCACAGAGACAGGGGGCGAAGATACGCAGTATTTT
- | TRBJ2-3 | TRBV21-1 | - | CASSKEGSGTDTQYF | TGTGCCAGCAGCAAAGAAGGGTCGGGCACAGATACGCAGTATTTT
- | TRBJ1-1 | TRBV19 | medium-sized | CASSSRLEAFF | TGTGCCAGTAGTTCGCGCCTCGAAGCTTTCTTT
TRBD2 | TRBJ2-7 | TRBV27 | - | CASSLLGTSGSYEQYF | TGTGCCAGCAGTTTATTAGGGACTAGCGGCTCCTACGAGCAGTACTTC
TRBD1 | TRBJ1-4 | TRBV6-6 | - | CASGRGTANEKLFF | TGTGCCAGCGGACGGGGGACAGCGAATGAAAAACTGTTTTTT
- | TRBJ1-1 | TRBV6-1 | - | CASSEGRVSISMNTEAFF | TGTGCCAGCAGTGAGGGGAGGGTTTCAATATCCATGAACACTGAAGCTTTCTTT
TRBD2 | TRBJ2-1 | TRBV10-3 | - | CAIRKAGAPYNEQFF | TGTGCCATCAGAAAAGCGGGGGCCCCATACAATGAGCAGTTCTTC
TRBD1 | TRBJ2-7 | TRBV18 | - | CASSPEGQVVPYEQYF | TGTGCCAGCTCACCGGAGGGACAGGTAGTCCCCTACGAGCAGTACTTC
- | TRBJ1-5 | TRBV30 | - | CAWSAIGQGYQPQHF | TGTGCCTGGAGTGCGATTGGGCAGGGGTATCAGCCCCAGCATTTT
- | TRBJ2-7 | TRBV6-6 | - | CASSWERGAYEQYF | TGTGCCAGCAGTTGGGAGAGGGGCGCCTACGAGCAGTACTTC